The 27 T cell receptor beta chains below all came from one sample that was sequenced in a study of CD8+CD57+ T cells in acquired aplastic anemia. Researchers used genomic DNA as the template to profile TCR beta VDJ and CDR3. TCRdb ran MiXCR on the reads and lists one entry per CDR3 protein. The table lists approximately 300,000 distinct CDR3 sequences, 56% of them singletons. Sequencing involved patients with CD8+CD57+ cell expansion previously shown by flow cytometry. Sequenced material: sorted CD4+, CD8+, or CD8+CD57+ T cells (not recorded which) from PBMCs. These receptor sequences come from a human donor with aplastic anemia.

CDR3 protein: CASSLLSKGSSYEQYF. Written as DNA, the CDR3 is TGTGCCAGCAGCTTATTATCTAAAGGGAGCTCCTACGAGCAGTACTTC. The chain combines TRBV7-9 with TRBJ2-7; D might be TRBD2 (5 bases). CDR1 and CDR2 (germline): SEHNR, FQNEAQ (reference sequence). V shed 2 bases and J shed 0 bases, with 14 bases lying between them. CDR3 length: 16 amino acids.

This clonotype was seen only once. The chain carries TRBV9 and TRBJ1-1; no definite D call. The CDR3 sequence is 15 residues long. The V end lost 0 bases, the J end lost 2 bases, and 11 bases lay between the germline ends. The germline gives CDR1 SGDLS, CDR2 YYNGEE. CDR3 sequence (DNA): TGTGCCAGCAGCGTAGAACCGGAACAAAACACTGAAGCTTTCTTT. This gives the protein CASSVEPEQNTEAFF.

The table lists this clonotype with a few counts. This chain connects TRBV10-3 to TRBJ1-5; the D gene is possibly TRBD1 (6 bases). V was cut by 6 bases and J by 3 bases, with 9 bases left in between. The CDR3 is 13 amino acids. CDR1 is ENHRY, CDR2 SYGVKD, per germline. This CDR3 reads CAISRGLNQPQHF. The CDR3 DNA reads as TGTGCCATCAGCAGGGGCCTCAATCAGCCCCAGCATTTT.

The gene calls are TRBV5-1 and TRBJ2-7, with TRBD1 as a possible D gene (7 bases). In germline, CDR1 is SGHRS, CDR2 YFSETQ. V was shortened by 5 bases and J by 0 bases, with 9 bases between the two germline ends. CDR3 size: 13 residues. CDR3 in DNA: TGCGCCAGCAGGGAGGGGGCCTCCTACGAGCAGTACTTC. Translating gives CASREGASYEQYF.

The rearrangement joins TRBV19 to TRBJ2-5; no clear D. Trimming cost V 7 bases and J 7 bases, with 16 bases left between them. Germline V lookup: CDR1 LNHDA, CDR2 SQIVND (reference sequence). This CDR3 has 13 residues. DNA of the CDR3: TGTGCCAGTACGGGCCAATTTAAGGGGACCCAGTACTTC. This gives the protein CASTGQFKGTQYF.

The chain recombines TRBV7-2 with TRBJ1-2, with 8 bases aligning to TRBD1. J gave up 0 bases and V 0 bases, and 6 bases lay outside the gene matches. The CDR3 contains 17 residues. Germline V lookup: CDR1 SGHTA, CDR2 FQGNSA. CDR3 DNA: TGTGCCAGCAGCTTAGCGCGGGCAGGGGGCTCTAACTATGGCTACACCTTC. This translates into CASSLARAGGSNYGYTF.

The chain joins TRBV2 to TRBJ1-3; tentative D call: TRBD1 (6 bases). Trimming took off 10 bases at V and 0 bases at J, with 7 bases between the two ends. The germline CDR1 and CDR2 sequences are SNHLY and FYNNEI. The CDR3 is 12 residues long. The CDR3 is CAKDSSGNTIYF. The CDR3 nucleotides read TGTGCCAAGGACAGCTCTGGAAACACCATATATTTT.

J is TRBJ2-7 and V is TRBV7-6; D perhaps matches TRBD1 (6 bases). V was trimmed by 4 bases and J by 5 bases, leaving 9 bases between them. Germline assignment: CDR1 SGHVS and CDR2 FNYEAQ. The CDR3 loop spans 12 amino acids. CDR3 sequence: CASSYQGNEQYF. The CDR3 DNA follows: TGTGCCAGCAGCTACCAGGGGAACGAGCAGTACTTC.

The chain carries TRBV25-1 and TRBJ2-3, with D perhaps TRBD1 or TRBD2 (5 bases each). Trimming stripped 4 bases from V and 1 base from J, with 9 bases between. The germline gives CDR1 MGHDK, CDR2 SYGVNS. The length of the CDR3 is 14 residues. The CDR3 coding sequence is TGTGCCAGCAGTGGGGGACCCGGCACAGATACGCAGTATTTT. It encodes CASSGGPGTDTQYF.

In this sample, this clonotype turned up many times. The chain uses TRBV7-9 and TRBJ2-1; perhaps TRBD1 as D (7 bases). The germline V gene has CDR1 SEHNR and CDR2 FQNEAQ (reference sequence). The CDR3 is 16 residues long. The ends were cut back, 4 bases at V and 3 bases at J, with 16 bases in the middle. CDR3 sequence (DNA): TGTGCCAGCAGCTCCGCGTCAGGGGGAGGCTACAATGAGCAGTTCTTC. Residues: CASSSASGGGYNEQFF.

The table lists this clonotype with a count of one. This chain joins TRBV24-1 and TRBJ2-7, with D perhaps TRBD2 (5 bases). Germline loops: CDR1 KGHDR, CDR2 SFDVKD. The CDR3 length is 13 residues. The germline V and J ends were trimmed by 2 bases and 4 bases, with 8 bases remaining between them. CDR3 sequence (DNA): TGTGCCACCAGTGATTCCCGGGGATACGAGCAGTACTTC. Amino acid sequence: CATSDSRGYEQYF.

This chain links TRBV5-4 with TRBJ2-7, with 7 positions matching TRBD1. V shed 4 bases and J 7 bases; nucleotides not matched to a gene: 11. The CDR3 length is 14 residues. Germline V gives CDR1 SGHNT, CDR2 YYREEE (reference sequence). DNA of the CDR3: TGTGCCAGCAGCCCCACTTACAGGGGCGAAGAGCAGTACTTC. Translating it yields CASSPTYRGEEQYF.

This clonotype was counted once. CDR3 region: CASSELRSQETQYF. The CDR3 bases are TGTGCCAGCAGTGAGCTGCGGTCACAAGAGACCCAGTACTTC. V gene TRBV25-1 combines with J gene TRBJ2-5, with no clear D. The V gene's germline CDR1 is MGHDK and CDR2 SYGVNS. The CDR3 has 14 amino acids. V gave up 3 bases and J gave up 2 bases, with 10 bases separating them.

The V call is TRBV10-1, the J call TRBJ2-7; 10 bases are shared with TRBD1. V lost 4 bases and J lost 0; bases outside the gene matches: 0. The germline CDR1 and CDR2 sequences are WNHNN and SYGVQD (reference sequence). The CDR3 loop spans 14 amino acids. CDR3 loop: CASSGDRGSYEQYF. The CDR3 region has the DNA TGCGCCAGCAGTGGGGACAGGGGCTCCTACGAGCAGTACTTC.

With regard to this clonotype: A read error may be the cause here, since a much bigger clone is one base away. The chain couples TRBV5-1 to TRBJ2-1; 9 bases map to TRBD2. The CDR3 has 16 amino acids. V shed 4 bases and J 8 bases; nucleotides not matched to a gene: 13. Looked up from germline, CDR1 is SGHRS and CDR2 is YFSETQ. This CDR3 reads CASSEGISGSMHEQFF. The DNA for the CDR3 is TGCGCCAGCAGCGAAGGGATTAGCGGGAGTATGCATGAGCAGTTCTTC.

CDR3: CATSGTGVRTEAFF. CDR3 DNA sequence: TGTGCCACCAGCGGTACAGGGGTTCGGACTGAAGCTTTCTTT. The rearrangement links TRBV15 to TRBJ1-1; TRBD1 agrees at 7 bases. The V and J ends lost 5 bases and 5 bases, in that order; junction bases with no gene match: 8. CDR1 is LNHNV, CDR2 YYDKDF, per germline (reference sequence). The CDR3 sequence is 14 residues long.

This chain connects TRBV6-2 or TRBV6-3 to TRBJ2-5; 10 nucleotides agree with TRBD2. Unmatched junction bases numbered 10, after V lost 4 bases and J lost 5 bases. CDR1 is MNHEY, CDR2 SVGEGT, per germline. The CDR3 sequence is 16 residues long. CDR3 sequence: CASSFRPGTSEETQYF. In nucleotides, the CDR3 is TGTGCCAGCAGTTTCCGTCCCGGGACTAGCGAGGAGACCCAGTACTTC.

V gene TRBV7-4 combines with J gene TRBJ2-7; 11 nucleotides agree with TRBD1. CDR1 SGHVT and CDR2 SQSDAQ come from the germline V gene. The CDR3 consists of 16 residues. Unmatched junction bases numbered 10, after V lost 5 bases and J lost 4 bases. The CDR3 reads CASSPWTGGIRYEQYF. The DNA of the CDR3 is TGTGCCAGCAGCCCTTGGACAGGGGGCATACGATACGAGCAGTACTTC.

The chain has TRBV19 and TRBJ2-3; 11 bases agree with TRBD1. J gave up 7 bases and V 1 base, and 4 bases lay outside the gene matches. CDR1 LNHDA and CDR2 SQIVND come from the germline V gene (reference sequence). CDR3 size: 15 residues. The CDR3 nucleotides are TGTGCCAGTAGTATAGCAGGACAGGGGGCTTATACGCAGTATTTT. This codes for CASSIAGQGAYTQYF.

Details on this clonotype: The CDR3 end shows no conserved phenylalanine or tryptophan, and so a read error is likely. It is unclear where the CDR3 begins or ends on the DNA, so no DNA is shown, and the CDR3 is as TCRdb lists it. This chain connects TRBV7-2 to TRBJ1-6. The CDR3 has 8 amino acids, counting both end residues. Germline lookup yields CDR1 SGHTA and CDR2 FQGNSA. The CDR3 reads CASSLFAS.

The V and J genes are TRBV9 and TRBJ1-1; 7 bases map to TRBD1. Per the germline V gene, CDR1 is SGDLS and CDR2 is YYNGEE. This CDR3 contains 15 residues. V dropped 3 bases and J dropped 3; count of bases not matched to a gene: 8. The CDR3 nucleotides read TGTGCCAGCAGCGGAGGGGGCCTTACCTACACTGAAGCTTTCTTT. It yields the protein CASSGGGLTYTEAFF.

This clonotype was seen only a few times. Just one base apart from a much larger clone, this may be a read error. This sequence joins TRBV12-3 or TRBV12-4 and TRBJ1-3; D is unclear. This CDR3 is 15 amino acids long. The CDR3 loop is CASSFTASSGDTIYF. CDR3 DNA sequence: TGTGCCAGCAGTTTTACAGCCTCCTCTGGAGACACCATATATTTT.

The V gene is TRBV5-1, the J gene TRBJ1-1; 7 nucleotides agree with TRBD1. The length of the CDR3 is 16 residues. Germline assignment: CDR1 SGHRS and CDR2 YFSETQ. Losses at the gene ends were 0 bases for V and 0 bases for J; bases not matched to a gene: 5. CDR3 amino acids: CASSLAAGQMNTEAFF. CDR3 in DNA: TGCGCCAGCAGCTTGGCGGCGGGACAGATGAACACTGAAGCTTTCTTT. The full variable domain, rest sourced from reference TRBV5-1 and TRBJ1-1, is KAGVTQTPRYLIKTRGQQVTLSCSPISGHRSVSWYQQTPGQGLQFLFEYFSETQRNKGNFPGRFSGRQFSNSRSEMNVSTLELGDSALYLCASSLAAGQMNTEAFFGQGTRLTVV.

This chain links TRBV2 with TRBJ2-7; D gene uncertain. CDR1 is SNHLY and CDR2 is FYNNEI in the germline V gene. V was cut by 5 bases and J by 0 bases, with 14 bases left in between. The CDR3 has 15 residues. This chain's CDR3 is CASSSFQVTSYEQYF. DNA for the CDR3: TGTGCCAGCAGTTCCTTCCAGGTTACCTCCTACGAGCAGTACTTC. Based on the CDR3 plus reference TRBV2 and TRBJ2-7, the full variable domain is EPEVTQTPSHQVTQMGQEVILRCVPISNHLYFYWYRQILGQKVEFLVSFYNNEISEKSEIFDDQFSVERPDGSNFTLKIRSTKLEDSAMYFCASSSFQVTSYEQYFGPGTRLTVT.

The gene calls are TRBV2 and TRBJ2-1, with D tentatively TRBD2 (6 bases). The CDR3 is made up of 14 amino acids. The V gene lost 3 bases and the J gene lost 6 bases, with 12 bases spanning the gap. Per germline, CDR1 SNHLY and CDR2 FYNNEI. CDR3 nucleotide sequence: TGTGCCAGCAGTGACCGGACTACCCTCAATGAGCAGTTCTTC. Protein: CASSDRTTLNEQFF.

The V call is TRBV6-5, the J call TRBJ1-1; 8 bases match TRBD1. The CDR3 contains 14 residues. The germline gives CDR1 MNHEY, CDR2 SVGAGI. V lost 0 bases and J lost 6; bases outside the gene matches: 3. In DNA, the CDR3 is TGTGCCAGCAGTTACTCAGACAGGGGTGCTGAAGCTTTCTTT. Translating it yields CASSYSDRGAEAFF.

The chain has TRBV20-1 and TRBJ1-1; D is possibly TRBD1 (5 bases). Between the trimmed V and J ends, which lost 4 bases and 4 bases, there was a span of 10 bases. The CDR3 is made up of 12 amino acids. Per germline, CDR1 DFQATT and CDR2 SNEGSKA (reference sequence). CDR3 loop: CSAIPGTTEAFF. CDR3 nucleotides: TGCAGTGCTATCCCCGGGACCACTGAAGCTTTCTTT.